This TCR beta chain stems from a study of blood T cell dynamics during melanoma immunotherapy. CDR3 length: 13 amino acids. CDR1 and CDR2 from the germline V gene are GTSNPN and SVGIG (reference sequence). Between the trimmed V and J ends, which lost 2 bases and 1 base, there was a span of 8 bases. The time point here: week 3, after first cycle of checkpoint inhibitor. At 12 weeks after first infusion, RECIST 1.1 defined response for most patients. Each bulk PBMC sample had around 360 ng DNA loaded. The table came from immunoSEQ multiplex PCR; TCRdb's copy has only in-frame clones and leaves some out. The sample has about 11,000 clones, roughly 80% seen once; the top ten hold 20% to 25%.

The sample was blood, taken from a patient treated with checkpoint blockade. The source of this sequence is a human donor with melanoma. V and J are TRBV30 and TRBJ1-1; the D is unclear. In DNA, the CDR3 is TGTGCCTGGAGTCTCCCGGGGAACACTGAAGCTTTCTTT. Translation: CAWSLPGNTEAFF.